The T cell receptor beta chain under discussion was sequenced for a study of shared clonotypes between healthy human individuals. Findings of the study overall: Naive subsets, compared against memory subsets, generally had larger estimated richness values. Only blood samples were collected, and tissue repertoires likely differ.

In regard to this clone: Its antigen remains unknown.

Deep was the level at which the assay was run. An even split of each subset's genomic DNA across several immunoSEQ plates was performed. Assay used: immunoSEQ multiplex PCR; TCRdb lists only in-frame clones, some missing. The sample lists 2 million or so clones, roughly 94% occurring once. CDR1 and CDR2 (germline): SQVTM, ANQGSEA. CDR3 length: 14 residues. The V end was cut by 4 bases, the J end by 0 bases, with 10 bases between. This chain links TRBV29-1 with TRBJ1-5; D is ambiguous. This clonotype was obtained from a man aged 18 to 30 in good health. Sequenced sample: naive CD4+ T cells sorted from blood. Specified subset: CD45RA+ positively selected. CDR3 nucleotides: TGCAGCGTTGTGGAAGGAAATAGCAATCAGCCCCAGCATTTT. Amino acids: CSVVEGNSNQPQHF.